Below, 17 T cell receptor beta chains from the same sample are listed, as sequenced in a study of blood T cell repertoires in COVID-19. The assay was immunoSEQ multiplex PCR, and TCRdb's table has in-frame clones only and misses some. The sample has 250,000 to 350,000 clones; 88% are singletons. The material sequenced was PBMCs or T cells enriched from blood (not recorded which). The source is a woman between 25 and 40 years old who had recovered from COVID-19.

This clone has a single count. V is TRBV19 and J is TRBJ2-1; TRBD2 is a possible D gene (5 bases). Between the trimmed V and J ends, which lost 3 bases and 8 bases, there was a span of 17 bases. The germline gives CDR1 LNHDA, CDR2 SQIVND (reference sequence). This CDR3 is built from 15 residues. CDR3 residues: CASSMGAEPQHEQFF. In DNA, the CDR3 is TGTGCCAGTAGTATGGGAGCGGAGCCCCAGCATGAGCAGTTCTTC. The full variable domain, completed using reference TRBV19 and TRBJ2-1, is DGGITQSPKYLFRKEGQNVTLSCEQNLNHDAMYWYRQDPGQGLRLIYYSQIVNDFQKGDIAEGYSVSREKKESFPLTVTSAQKNPTAFYLCASSMGAEPQHEQFFGPGTRLTVL.

The chain carries TRBV7-9 and TRBJ2-5; 10 nucleotides match TRBD2. The CDR3 is made up of 16 amino acids. V dropped 5 bases and J dropped 1; count of bases not matched to a gene: 7. Germline values: CDR1 SEHNR, CDR2 FQNEAQ (reference sequence). CDR3 nucleotide sequence: TGTGCCAGCAGCCTACCGGGACTAGCGTTCCAAGAGACCCAGTACTTC. Protein: CASSLPGLAFQETQYF. The variable domain in full, completed from reference TRBV7-9 and TRBJ2-5, reads DTGVSQNPRHKITKRGQNVTFRCDPISEHNRLYWYRQTLGQGPEFLTYFQNEAQLEKSRLLSDRFSAERPKGSFSTLEIQRTEQGDSAMYLCASSLPGLAFQETQYFGPGTRLLVL.

The chain uses TRBV7-2 and TRBJ2-7, with 9 bases fitting TRBD2. Germline lookup yields CDR1 SGHTA and CDR2 FQGNSA. V lost 8 bases and J lost 3; bases outside the gene matches: 11. CDR3 length: 15 residues. The DNA for the CDR3 is TGTGCCAGCGACGTCGCGGGGGGGCTCCACTACGAGCAGTACTTC. This codes for CASDVAGGLHYEQYF.

This chain connects TRBV27 to TRBJ2-5; the D is unclear. V lost 3 bases to trimming and J lost 5 bases, with 13 bases between them. CDR3 length equals 14 residues. Germline CDR1 is MNHEY and CDR2 is SMNVEV (reference sequence). For the CDR3, the DNA is TGTGCCAGCAGTTTTCACAGTGAGCTGGAGACCCAGTACTTC. Its translation is CASSFHSELETQYF.

The rearrangement links TRBV21-1 to TRBJ1-1. TRBV21-1 is labeled a pseudogene. The CDR3 consists of 12 residues. The CDR3 region has the DNA TGTGCCAGCGGGGAGCTACGGACTGAAGCTTTCTTT. Its translation is CASGELRTEAFF.

The chain joins TRBV27 to TRBJ1-1, with TRBD1 as a possible D gene (5 bases). The germline gives CDR1 MNHEY, CDR2 SMNVEV (reference sequence). Trimming stripped 4 bases from V and 2 bases from J, with 23 bases between. The CDR3 is 18 residues long. CDR3 sequence: CASSSRRGAALINTEAFF. DNA for the CDR3: TGTGCCAGCAGTTCAAGGCGTGGGGCCGCCCTAATAAACACTGAAGCTTTCTTT.

The chain uses TRBV28 and TRBJ1-3; 9 bases are shared with TRBD1. Trimming cost V 3 bases and J 3 bases; bases outside gene matches: 3. Looked up from germline, CDR1 is MDHEN and CDR2 is SYDVKM. CDR3 size: 15 residues. In DNA, the CDR3 is TGTGCCAGCAGTTTCGGGGACAGGGTTGGAAACACCATATATTTT. It is translated as CASSFGDRVGNTIYF.

The V call is TRBV30, the J call TRBJ1-5; D gene uncertain. Looked up from germline, CDR1 is GTSNPN and CDR2 is SVGIG (reference sequence). Deletions cut 0 bases from V and 6 bases from J, with 12 bases between. This CDR3 spans 14 amino acids. The CDR3 is CAWSVGGVGQPQHF. DNA for the CDR3: TGTGCCTGGAGTGTAGGCGGGGTTGGTCAGCCCCAGCATTTT.

This clone was counted a few times. The V call is TRBV7-9, the J call TRBJ2-2; a possible D gene is TRBD2 (6 bases). V was clipped by 5 bases and J by 7 bases, with 11 bases between them. CDR3 length equals 13 residues. Germline V CDR1 and CDR2: SEHNR, FQNEAQ (reference sequence). In DNA, the CDR3 is TGTGCCAGCAGCCCACTGGGGGGCGGGGAGCTGTTTTTT. Amino acids: CASSPLGGGELFF.

V usage is TRBV11-2 and J usage is TRBJ2-5, with 8 bases that match TRBD2. The CDR3 contains 14 residues. Per the germline V gene, CDR1 is SGHAT and CDR2 is FQNNGV. After removal of 1 base from V and 4 bases from J, the junction contained 2 bases not matched to a gene. The CDR3 here is CASSLAGGIETQYF. CDR3 DNA sequence: TGTGCCAGCAGCTTAGCGGGAGGGATAGAGACCCAGTACTTC.

The chain has TRBV7-3 and TRBJ1-2; D is uncertain. Trimming took 3 bases from V and 2 from J, leaving 10 bases between them. The CDR3 totals 14 residues. Germline CDR1 and CDR2: SGHTA and FQGTGA. The CDR3, as DNA: TGTGCCAGCAGCTTGCGGCCGGGAAACTATGGCTACACCTTC. Protein sequence: CASSLRPGNYGYTF.

The rearrangement joins TRBV4-2 to TRBJ2-3, with 9 bases aligning to TRBD2. V shed 1 base, J shed 2 bases, and the junction held 7 bases outside the gene matches. CDR3 length: 17 residues. CDR1 is LGHNA and CDR2 is YNFKEQ in the germline V gene. CDR3 bases: TGTGCCAGCAGCCAAGCTGGCCCTAGCGGGACCACAGATACGCAGTATTTT. It translates to CASSQAGPSGTTDTQYF.

The CDR3 DNA reads as TGTGCCAGCAAGCCAAAACAGGGCGGGAACACTGAAGCTTTCTTT. Translated, it gives CASKPKQGGNTEAFF. The chain has TRBV2 and TRBJ1-1, with a tentative D call TRBD1 (6 bases). CDR3 size: 15 residues. The ends were cut back, 7 bases at V and 1 base at J, with 16 bases in the middle. The germline gives CDR1 SNHLY, CDR2 FYNNEI.

This clone was counted a single time. This chain joins TRBV5-7 and TRBJ1-2; 9 nucleotides line up with TRBD1. TRBV5-7 is designated an ORF whose function remains uncertain. The CDR3 consists of 16 residues. Unmatched junction bases numbered 9, after V lost 4 bases and J lost 2 bases. The CDR3 region has the DNA TGTGCCAGCAGCCCTATGGGACAGGGTAGAAACTATGGCTACACCTTC. It yields the protein CASSPMGQGRNYGYTF.

The chain employs TRBV24-1 and TRBJ2-2, with D hard to call. Trimming left V 5 bases short and J 1 base short, with 10 bases between. The CDR3 totals 15 residues. Germline V CDR1 and CDR2: KGHDR, SFDVKD. CDR3 sequence (DNA): TGTGCCACCAGTGGTCTTTTAAAGAACACCGGGGAGCTGTTTTTT. Translation: CATSGLLKNTGELFF.

The DNA for the CDR3 is TGTGCCTGGAGTCCCAGGGATGAAGCTTTCTTT. Protein: CAWSPRDEAFF. This chain links TRBV30 with TRBJ1-1, with D perhaps TRBD1 (5 bases). The CDR3 is 11 residues long. Per germline, CDR1 GTSNPN and CDR2 SVGIG (reference sequence). Trimming took off 2 bases at V and 7 bases at J, with 8 bases between the two ends. The full variable domain, completed using reference TRBV30 and TRBJ1-1, is SQTIHQWPATLVQPVGSPLSLECTVEGTSNPNLYWYRQAAGRGLQLLFYSVGIGQISSEVPQNLSASRPQDRQFILSSKKLLLSDSGFYLCAWSPRDEAFFGQGTRLTVV.

The chain carries TRBV11-3 and TRBJ2-5; TRBD1 matches at 8 bases. Trimming took 5 bases from V and 5 from J; bases not matched to a gene: 10. CDR1 and CDR2 (germline): SGHNT, YENEEA. The CDR3 spans 15 residues. CDR3 sequence: CASSAPGQGVETQYF. CDR3 sequence (DNA): TGTGCCAGCAGCGCCCCCGGACAGGGCGTTGAGACCCAGTACTTC.